This paragraph reports one T cell receptor beta chain. Its target is not known. This entry belongs to a study of cytomegalovirus exposure and HLA in healthy donors. Overall study: Within an early data release were approximately 85 million unique TCRs drawn from HLA-typed donors. Findings of the study overall: Segments of the TCR beta V type were, in most cases, productive about 90% or about 30% of the time in an earlier analysis. In a later analysis, the majority of CMV-associated beta chains seemingly showed HLA restriction.

Trimming removed 7 bases at V and 5 bases at J, with 16 bases between. The germline CDR1 and CDR2 sequences are SGHRS and YFSETQ. The CDR3 spans 14 residues. This donor's record omits CMV serostatus. In the PCR, 60 Vbeta and 13 Jbeta primers were used. Generated by immunoSEQ multiplex PCR, the TCRdb table keeps only in-frame clones and is missing some. The sample contains some 44,000 clones, around half of which appear only once. Sequences were obtained from PBMCs. The V gene is TRBV5-1, the J gene TRBJ2-1, with a tentative D call TRBD1 (5 bases). This receptor was taken from a human donor in good health. CDR3 sequence reads: CASLSSTGDNEQFF. Written as DNA, the CDR3 is TGCGCCAGCCTAAGCTCAACAGGAGACAATGAGCAGTTCTTC.